Shown below are 32 T cell receptor beta chains from a single sample sequenced in a study of blood T cell repertoires in COVID-19. The assay was immunoSEQ multiplex PCR, and TCRdb's table has in-frame clones only and misses some. The sample lists around 170,000 clones; about 82% were seen once. The sequenced sample was peripheral blood. Receptor source: a man aged 45 to 65 with active or convalescent COVID-19.

V gene TRBV11-2 combines with J gene TRBJ1-6, with D perhaps TRBD1 (5 bases). The V end was cut by 5 bases, the J end by 7 bases, with 18 bases between. CDR1 SGHAT and CDR2 FQNNGV come from the germline V gene. The CDR3 is 16 amino acids. Here the CDR3 reads CASSPRGRGKNSPLHF. CDR3 DNA: TGTGCCAGCAGCCCACGTGGGAGGGGAAAAAATTCACCCCTCCACTTT.

V is TRBV28 and J is TRBJ2-7; weak D call: TRBD2 (5 bases). Germline V lookup: CDR1 MDHEN, CDR2 SYDVKM. The CDR3 has 15 residues. V shed 5 bases and J shed 0 bases, with 14 bases lying between them. The CDR3, as DNA: TGTGCCAGCAGTCCCCACGGAACTAGCTCCTACGAGCAGTACTTC. The encoded protein is CASSPHGTSSYEQYF.

This chain connects TRBV4-3 to TRBJ1-2; D is perhaps TRBD1 (6 bases). The CDR3 covers 15 residues. CDR1 LGHNA and CDR2 YSLEER come from the germline V gene. Trimming shortened V by 2 bases and J by 4 bases, and 14 bases separated the two germline ends. CDR3: CASSQRNRDRYGYTF. The CDR3 DNA is TGCGCCAGCAGCCAACGAAACAGGGATCGCTATGGCTACACCTTC.

This clone occurred once. The rearrangement links TRBV4-3 to TRBJ1-6; 7 nucleotides agree with TRBD1. V trimming: 0 bases; J trimming: 4 bases; junction bases outside the gene matches: 0. CDR1 is LGHNA and CDR2 is YSLEER in the germline V gene. The CDR3 has 15 amino acids. The CDR3 DNA is TGCGCCAGCAGCCAAGAGGGACAGTATAATTCACCCCTCCACTTT. This gives the protein CASSQEGQYNSPLHF.

The chain has TRBV11-2 and TRBJ1-3; D remains unclear. CDR1 and CDR2 from the germline V gene are SGHAT and FQNNGV. The CDR3 spans 13 residues. V lost 5 bases to trimming and J lost 0 bases, with 5 bases between them. CDR3 in DNA: TGTGCCAGCAGCCGACACTCTGGAAACACCATATATTTT. This gives the protein CASSRHSGNTIYF.

The chain couples TRBV5-1 to TRBJ1-2; 11 bases fit TRBD1. This CDR3 spans 15 amino acids. V was clipped by 3 bases and J by 1 base; unmatched bases: 2. Germline-derived CDR1 and CDR2 are SGHRS and YFSETQ. DNA of the CDR3: TGCGCCAGCAGCTCCGGGACAGGGGGTAACTATGGCTACACCTTC. This translates into CASSSGTGGNYGYTF.

The CDR3 DNA is TGTGCCAGCAGCCCAGGGAGGGGACTAGTGGCAGAGACCCAGTACTTC. Translated, it gives CASSPGRGLVAETQYF. This chain joins TRBV5-4 and TRBJ2-5; TRBD2 aligns across 8 bases. The trim removed 4 bases at V and 4 bases at J, leaving 12 bases unmatched. CDR3 size: 16 residues. The germline gives CDR1 SGHNT, CDR2 YYREEE (reference sequence).

The chain joins TRBV6-5 to TRBJ1-2, with no clear D. The CDR3 runs to 14 residues. Trimming pared 5 bases from V and 4 bases from J, leaving 14 bases between. Germline V CDR1 and CDR2: MNHEY, SVGAGI. CDR3 residues: CASSTQVSSYGYTF. The DNA of the CDR3 is TGTGCCAGCAGTACTCAGGTGTCATCCTATGGCTACACCTTC.

This clone was seen once. The V call is TRBV7-2, the J call TRBJ2-7, with TRBD2 matching over 7 bases. The CDR3 extends over 15 amino acids. The J segment lost 6 bases and the V segment lost 0 bases, leaving 8 bases of the junction unmatched. Per the germline V gene, CDR1 is SGHTA and CDR2 is FQGNSA. CDR3 region: CASSLAPGGGVEQYF. The DNA of the CDR3 is TGTGCCAGCAGCTTAGCGCCGGGTGGGGGGGTCGAGCAGTACTTC.

The chain uses TRBV6-2 or TRBV6-3 and TRBJ2-6; 10 bases agree with TRBD1. This CDR3 is built from 18 residues. The J segment lost 4 bases and the V segment lost 5 bases, leaving 11 bases of the junction unmatched. Germline CDR1 reads MNHEY; CDR2 reads SVGEGT. CDR3 sequence (DNA): TGTGCCAGCAGTAGGCCGGGACAGGGGTTCTCGGGGGCCAACGTCCTGACTTTC. Protein sequence: CASSRPGQGFSGANVLTF.

The V and J genes are TRBV9 and TRBJ1-5, with D tentatively TRBD1 (6 bases). V was clipped by 3 bases and J by 6 bases, with 13 bases between them. From germline, CDR1 is SGDLS and CDR2 YYNGEE. This CDR3 is built from 14 residues. The CDR3 sequence is CASSGGGEAQPQHF. The CDR3 DNA reads as TGTGCCAGCAGCGGCGGGGGCGAGGCTCAGCCCCAGCATTTT.

V and J are TRBV12-3 or TRBV12-4 and TRBJ2-3; 7 nucleotides agree with TRBD1. The trim removed 3 bases at V and 12 bases at J, leaving 6 bases unmatched. The CDR3 runs 12 residues. In nucleotides, the CDR3 is TGTGCCAGCAGTTTTCGACAGGGTGATCAGTATTTT. Translated, it gives CASSFRQGDQYF.

CDR3 sequence reads: CASSARSGSGANVLTF. The CDR3 DNA follows: TGTGCCAGCAGTGCACGGAGCGGTTCTGGGGCCAACGTCCTGACTTTC. The genes are TRBV6-1 and TRBJ2-6; D is possibly TRBD2 (5 bases). This CDR3 contains 16 residues. V was pared by 4 bases and J by 1 base, with 11 bases between. Germline V gene data show CDR1 as MNHNS and CDR2 as SASEGT.

The rearrangement links TRBV18 to TRBJ2-7, with 13 bases fitting TRBD2. The V gene end was trimmed by 3 bases and the J gene end by 2 bases; junction bases not matched to a gene: 1. Per the germline V gene, CDR1 is KGHSH and CDR2 is LQKENI. The CDR3 loop spans 15 amino acids. The CDR3 DNA reads as TGTGCCAGCTCACCCGGGACTAGCGGGACCTACGAGCAGTACTTC. Its protein is CASSPGTSGTYEQYF.

The chain joins TRBV19 to TRBJ1-6; 9 bases map to TRBD1. The CDR3 consists of 16 residues. Germline CDR1 reads LNHDA; CDR2 reads SQIVND (reference sequence). V lost 5 bases, J lost 8 bases, and 10 bases stayed unmatched. The CDR3 DNA follows: TGTGCCAGTAGTCCATGGACAGGGGCAAGAGATTCACCCCTCCACTTT. Its translation: CASSPWTGARDSPLHF.

The CDR3 region has the DNA TGTGCCACCAGTGATTTCGGGGGAAACTATGGCTACACCTTC. This encodes CATSDFGGNYGYTF. The chain is built from TRBV24-1 and TRBJ1-2; D might be TRBD1 (5 bases). The CDR3 has 14 residues. The germline V and J ends were trimmed by 1 base and 2 bases, with 7 bases remaining between them. Germline CDR1 is KGHDR and CDR2 is SFDVKD.

The gene calls are TRBV5-4 and TRBJ2-3; the match to TRBD2 covers 16 bases. Germline-derived CDR1 and CDR2 are SGHNT and YYREEE (reference sequence). The CDR3 totals 17 residues. V lost 4 bases and J lost 5; bases outside the gene matches: 7. In nucleotides, the CDR3 is TGTGCCAGCAGCACGGGACTAGCGGGGGGGCAGGGAGATACGCAGTATTTT. It encodes CASSTGLAGGQGDTQYF.

The J gene is TRBJ2-7, the V gene TRBV18; TRBD2 is a possible D gene (6 bases). Trimming took off 6 bases at V and 5 bases at J, with 17 bases between the two ends. CDR3 size: 14 residues. The germline V gene has CDR1 KGHSH and CDR2 LQKENI. CDR3 bases: TGTGCCAGCTCGCTCGGGGAGGCCAGCGACGAGCAGTACTTC. Translating it yields CASSLGEASDEQYF.

The gene calls are TRBV6-2 or TRBV6-3 and TRBJ1-5, with 10 bases matching TRBD1. V trimming: 6 bases; J trimming: 2 bases; junction bases outside the gene matches: 7. Germline V gene sequence: CDR1 MNHEY, CDR2 SVGEGT. The CDR3 is made up of 16 amino acids. CDR3 sequence reads: CASSQTGGAGNQPQHF. The CDR3 DNA sequence: TGTGCCAGCAGCCAGACAGGGGGCGCCGGCAATCAGCCCCAGCATTTT.

The genes are TRBV12-5 and TRBJ2-2; 11 bases map to TRBD2. The CDR3 length is 17 residues. Unmatched junction bases numbered 5, after V lost 1 base and J lost 4 bases. Germline values: CDR1 LGHNT, CDR2 FRNRAP. In DNA, the CDR3 is TGTGCTAGTGGTTTGGCCAGTAGCGGGGGGGGCACCGGGGAGCTGTTTTTT. Translation: CASGLASSGGGTGELFF. The full variable domain, its missing parts supplied by reference TRBV12-5 and TRBJ2-2, is DARVTQTPRHKVTEMGQEVTMRCQPILGHNTVFWYRQTMMQGLELLAYFRNRAPLDDSGMPKDRFSAEMPDATLATLKIQPSEPRDSAVYFCASGLASSGGGTGELFFGEGSRLTVL.

The J gene is TRBJ2-7, the V gene TRBV5-1; the match to TRBD2 covers 14 bases. The V gene end was trimmed by 1 base and the J gene end by 3 bases; junction bases not matched to a gene: 12. This CDR3 region has 19 residues. CDR1 is SGHRS, CDR2 YFSETQ, per germline. CDR3 coding DNA: TGCGCCAGCAGCTTGCGGACTAGCGGGGGGCCTACACTAAACTACGAGCAGTACTTC. It yields the protein CASSLRTSGGPTLNYEQYF.

The chain is built from TRBV9 and TRBJ2-5; 7 positions agree with TRBD1. The V and J ends lost 0 bases and 4 bases, in that order; junction bases with no gene match: 6. The CDR3 runs to 15 residues. The germline gives CDR1 SGDLS, CDR2 YYNGEE. CDR3 region: CASSVAGQLVETQYF. The CDR3 nucleotides are TGTGCCAGCAGCGTAGCGGGACAGCTCGTAGAGACCCAGTACTTC.

The chain couples TRBV5-4 to TRBJ2-3; D ambiguous. The CDR3 covers 15 residues. Germline V gives CDR1 SGHNT, CDR2 YYREEE (reference sequence). Trimming stripped 4 bases from V and 6 bases from J, with 18 bases between. This chain's CDR3 is CASSVVAGVTDTQYF. CDR3 coding DNA: TGTGCCAGCAGCGTGGTGGCAGGTGTCACGGATACGCAGTATTTT.

J is TRBJ1-5 and V is TRBV7-9, with D perhaps matching TRBD1 (6 bases). Trimming took 5 bases from V and 5 from J, leaving 13 bases between them. The CDR3 is 14 amino acids. Germline assignment: CDR1 SEHNR and CDR2 FQNEAQ (reference sequence). CDR3 sequence: CASSLTGGHQPQHF. In nucleotides, the CDR3 is TGTGCCAGCAGCCTGACAGGTGGACATCAGCCCCAGCATTTT.

This clone turned up a few times. The same CDR3 arises from other DNA sequences in this sample as well. The chain combines TRBV5-5 with TRBJ2-4, with D possibly matching TRBD2 (6 bases). The length of the CDR3 is 15 residues. CDR1 and CDR2 (germline): SGHKS, YYEKEE (reference sequence). The V and J ends lost 1 base and 6 bases respectively, with 14 bases between them. The CDR3 loop reads CASSLSIGGLNIQYF. CDR3 sequence (DNA): TGTGCCAGCAGCTTGTCTATTGGGGGACTAAACATTCAGTACTTC.

The chain has TRBV19 and TRBJ1-6; D perhaps matches TRBD1 (5 bases). V was pared by 5 bases and J by 10 bases, with 18 bases between. This CDR3 is 15 amino acids long. Germline CDR1 LNHDA, CDR2 SQIVND (reference sequence). CDR3 DNA sequence: TGTGCCAGTAGTCTCGGGGGTAGAGGAGACTCACCCCTCCACTTT. Translated: CASSLGGRGDSPLHF. Looking up the rest from reference TRBV19 and TRBJ1-6 gives the full variable domain: DGGITQSPKYLFRKEGQNVTLSCEQNLNHDAMYWYRQDPGQGLRLIYYSQIVNDFQKGDIAEGYSVSREKKESFPLTVTSAQKNPTAFYLCASSLGGRGDSPLHFGNGTRLTVT.

The J gene is TRBJ1-3, the V gene TRBV6-5; weak D call: TRBD1 (6 bases). V gave up 0 bases and J gave up 0 bases, with 9 bases separating them. Germline V gene lookup returns CDR1 MNHEY and CDR2 SVGAGI. This CDR3 is built from 16 residues. This chain's CDR3 is CASSYSQGSSGNTIYF. The CDR3 region has the DNA TGTGCCAGCAGTTACTCCCAGGGGAGCTCTGGAAACACCATATATTTT.

The gene calls are TRBV19 and TRBJ1-5, with a weak D call TRBD1 (5 bases). Per the germline V gene, CDR1 is LNHDA and CDR2 is SQIVND (reference sequence). CDR3 size: 15 residues. The V and J ends lost 5 bases and 0 bases respectively, with 11 bases between them. This CDR3 reads CASSGTFNSNQPQHF. CDR3 DNA sequence: TGTGCCAGTAGTGGGACTTTTAATAGCAATCAGCCCCAGCATTTT.

The DNA of the CDR3 is TGTGCCAGCAGTTCCCCGGGACAGGGCAATCAGCCCCAGCATTTT. Its translation is CASSSPGQGNQPQHF. This sequence joins TRBV28 and TRBJ1-5; 8 positions agree with TRBD1. The germline CDR1 and CDR2 sequences are MDHEN and SYDVKM. V lost 4 bases to trimming and J lost 2 bases; unmatched junction nucleotides: 4. The CDR3 spans 15 residues.

This rearrangement joins TRBV10-3 to TRBJ1-3, with 7 bases lining up with TRBD1. The CDR3 totals 15 residues. Germline assignment: CDR1 ENHRY and CDR2 SYGVKD. The junction had 4 bases not matched to a gene; V was cut back by 2 bases and J by 3 bases. The CDR3 region has the DNA TGTGCCATCAGTGAGCTGGGACAGCTTGGAAACACCATATATTTT. Translation gives CAISELGQLGNTIYF.

This chain uses TRBV2 with TRBJ2-1; D not certain. This CDR3 comprises 14 residues. The germline V gene has CDR1 SNHLY and CDR2 FYNNEI. V was cut by 1 base and J by 3 bases, with 7 bases left in between. CDR3 loop: CASSEVIGYNEQFF. In DNA form, the CDR3 reads TGTGCCAGCAGTGAAGTTATCGGCTACAATGAGCAGTTCTTC.

CDR3 sequence: CASSLASTGGDGSYTF. The CDR3 DNA sequence: TGTGCCAGCAGCTTGGCATCGACAGGGGGCGACGGGAGCTACACCTTC. V is TRBV5-6 and J is TRBJ1-2; 10 bases fit TRBD1. V shed 0 bases, J shed 9 bases, and the junction held 11 bases outside the gene matches. The germline V gene encodes CDR1 SGHDT and CDR2 YYEEEE. This CDR3 contains 16 residues.